This T cell receptor beta chain was identified during a study of T-cell memory formation after mild COVID-19. On the study more broadly: Clustering of TCRs was largely donor specific.

MiXCR, run by TCRdb on the 5' RACE reads, gives a single entry per CDR3 protein. The data show a few hundred thousand distinct CDR3 sequences, 14% seen once. This CDR3 contains 15 residues. Unmatched junction bases numbered 4, after V lost 4 bases and J lost 3 bases. Sequencing was done on a sample of PBMCs or a T cell subset sorted from them (not recorded which). This TCR was sampled from a man in his late teens or twenties who had mild COVID-19 (a few samples of this study predate the infection). Cell type and time point are not known. The V and J genes are TRBV12-3 or TRBV12-4 and TRBJ2-2, with 8 nucleotides matching TRBD2. The CDR3: CASSSGGRDTGELFF. Here the CDR3 DNA reads TGTGCCAGCAGTTCGGGGGGGCGGGACACCGGGGAGCTGTTTTTT.